These T cell receptor beta chains were read from a single sample in a study of brain T cells in children with intractable seizures. Assay: immunoSEQ multiplex PCR; the TCRdb copy retains only in-frame clones and omits some. The sample lists about 80,000 clones; under 95% were seen once. This material consisted of peripheral blood, taken at surgery. Receptors originate from a girl aged 2-10 years with Rasmussen encephalitis and intractable seizures. Both conserved end residues are part of each CDR3. A D gene is named only where the DNA matches it firmly. Part of the rows lack a size; the others show once, few, many or a class for expanded clones.

j_call v_call clone_size d_call cdr3_nt cdr3_aa
TRBJ1-4 TRBV16 . . TGTGCCAGCAGGCACAGGGCTGGAAGTGAAAAACTGTTTTTT CASRHRAGSEKLFF
TRBJ2-7 TRBV12-3/TRBV12-4 once . TGTGCCAGCAGTTTTCGGGTGCACGAGCAGTACTTC CASSFRVHEQYF
TRBJ1-2 TRBV4-1 . . TGCGCCAGCAGCCGCCCTGTTCCTGAACATAACTATGGCTACACCTTC CASSRPVPEHNYGYTF
TRBJ2-1 TRBV29-1 . . TGCAGCGTTGAAAGAAAACTTAGCGGCAATGAGCAGTTCTTC CSVERKLSGNEQFF
TRBJ1-5 TRBV12-3/TRBV12-4 . . TGTGCCAGCAGTTGGGGTAGACATCAGCCCCAGCATTTT CASSWGRHQPQHF
TRBJ2-3 TRBV5-4 . TRBD2 TGTGCCAGCAGCCGGCAACTAGCGGGAGCGGGAGATACGCAGTATTTT CASSRQLAGAGDTQYF
TRBJ2-1 TRBV2 . . TGTGCCAGCAGCGCGGAACAGAGCTCCTACAATGAGCAGTTCTTC CASSAEQSSYNEQFF
TRBJ2-5 TRBV18 . . TGTGCCAGCTCACCTCGGGAGCAACTCCAAGAGACCCAGTACTTC CASSPREQLQETQYF
TRBJ1-6 TRBV5-6 . . TGTGCCAGCAGCCCTTTGTCCTCCCCAGGCGGTTCACCCCTCCACTTT CASSPLSSPGGSPLHF
TRBJ2-7 TRBV5-5 . . TGTGCCAGCAGTTTTAACTACGAGCAGTACTTC CASSFNYEQYF
TRBJ2-2 TRBV6-4 . . TGTGCCAGCAGTGACATTTACACCGGGGAGCTGTTTTTT CASSDIYTGELFF
TRBJ2-1 TRBV4-1 . TRBD2 TGCGCCAGCAGCCCGGCCGGGACTAGCGGGGATGAGCAGTTCTTC CASSPAGTSGDEQFF
TRBJ2-7 TRBV3-1/TRBV3-2 . . TGTGCCAGCAGCACGCGTCTCCTAGTGGGGTCCTACGAGCAGTACTTC CASSTRLLVGSYEQYF
TRBJ2-3 TRBV27 once . TGTGCCAGCAGTTTATTCCCGACACGGATCATCACAGATACGCAGTATTTT CASSLFPTRIITDTQYF
TRBJ1-5 TRBV11-3 . . TGTGCCAGCAGCTTCCCCCTCAGGCCCCAGCATTTT CASSFPLRPQHF
TRBJ2-6 TRBV7-2 . TRBD1 TGTGCCAGCAGCTTAGATGGGAGCAGGGGGCGAGGGGCCAACGTCCTGACTTTC CASSLDGSRGRGANVLTF
TRBJ1-2 TRBV5-4 . TRBD1 TGTGCCAGCAGCTCAACAGGGGCGGCCTATGGCTACACCTTC CASSSTGAAYGYTF
TRBJ1-1 TRBV20-1 . . TGCAGTGCTGGCGGGACCACTGAAGCTTTCTTT CSAGGTTEAFF